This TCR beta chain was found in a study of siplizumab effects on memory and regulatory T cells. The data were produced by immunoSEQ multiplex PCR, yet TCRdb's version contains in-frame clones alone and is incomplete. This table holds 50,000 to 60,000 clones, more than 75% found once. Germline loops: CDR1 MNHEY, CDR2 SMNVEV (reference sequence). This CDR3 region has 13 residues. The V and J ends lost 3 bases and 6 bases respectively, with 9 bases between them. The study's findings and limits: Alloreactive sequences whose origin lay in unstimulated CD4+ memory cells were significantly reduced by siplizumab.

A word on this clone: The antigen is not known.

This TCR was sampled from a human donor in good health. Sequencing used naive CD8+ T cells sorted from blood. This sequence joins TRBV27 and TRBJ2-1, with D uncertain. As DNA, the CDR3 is TGTGCCAGCAGTTTCAACGGCGTCAATGAGCAGTTCTTC. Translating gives CASSFNGVNEQFF.